This is a list of T cell receptor beta chains from one sample in a study of blood T cell repertoires in COVID-19. The protocol was immunoSEQ multiplex PCR, while the TCRdb copy is restricted to in-frame clones and leaves out a portion. The sample holds about 350,000 clones, 87% seen once. The sequenced sample consisted of PBMCs or T cells enriched from blood (not recorded which). These receptors came from a woman aged 25 to 39 who had recovered from COVID-19. The CDR3 runs from the conserved cysteine through the conserved F or W. D genes are given only for firm matches. Clone size is given for some rows only: seen once, a few or many times, or a class if the clone is expanded.

-	TRBV10-3	14	TRBD1	TRBJ1-1	TGTGCCTCCTGGGACAGGGAAAGGGACACTGAAGCTTTCTTT	CASWDRERDTEAFF
once	TRBV19	13	-	TRBJ2-7	TGTGCCAGTACTATGACAGGACTCCACGAGCAGTACTTC	CASTMTGLHEQYF
-	TRBV27	14	-	TRBJ2-1	TGTGCCAGCAGTTCCCAGGATTTCTACAATGAGCAGTTCTTC	CASSSQDFYNEQFF
once	TRBV6-5	15	TRBD1	TRBJ1-1	TGTGCCAGCAGTTACTCCCCCACAGGGGGCACTGAAGCTTTCTTT	CASSYSPTGGTEAFF
-	TRBV19	14	-	TRBJ1-3	TGTGCCAGTAGTATAGATGCAGAAAGAAACACCATATATTTT	CASSIDAERNTIYF
-	TRBV3-1/TRBV3-2	17	-	TRBJ1-1	TGTGCCAGCAGCCAGTCCCGTGTGCGAGTTGGTTACACTGAAGCTTTCTTT	CASSQSRVRVGYTEAFF
-	TRBV28	14	TRBD2	TRBJ2-7	TGTGCCAGCATGGATAGCGGGGGGCCCTACGAGCAGTACTTC	CASMDSGGPYEQYF
-	TRBV19	15	TRBD2	TRBJ2-3	TGTGCCAGTAGTATGGAGCGGGAGGGCACAGATACGCAGTATTTT	CASSMEREGTDTQYF
few	TRBV2	14	TRBD2	TRBJ2-7	TGTGCCAGCAGTGAATTTGGGGGGGAAATCGAGCAGTACTTC	CASSEFGGEIEQYF
-	TRBV18	13	-	TRBJ2-3	TGTGCCTCAGGTGGCAGGGTCACAGATACGCAGTATTTT	CASGGRVTDTQYF
-	TRBV2	14	-	TRBJ1-4	TGTGCCAGCAGAAACAGGCTTAATAATGAAAAACTGTTTTTT	CASRNRLNNEKLFF
once	TRBV2	15	TRBD2	TRBJ2-7	TGTGCCAGCAGTTCCGGGACTAGTGGTGGCTACGAGCAGTACTTC	CASSSGTSGGYEQYF
-	TRBV3-1/TRBV3-2	15	TRBD2	TRBJ2-2	TGTGCCAGCAGGTTCGGGGGGACCTACACCGGGGAGCTGTTTTTT	CASRFGGTYTGELFF
-	TRBV5-1	16	TRBD2	TRBJ2-1	TGCGCCAGCAGCTTGGATGGGGGGGTAACCTACAATGAGCAGTTCTTC	CASSLDGGVTYNEQFF
-	TRBV18	14	-	TRBJ2-2	TGTGCCAGCTCACCACCCAGCGGCACCGGGGAGCTGTTTTTT	CASSPPSGTGELFF
-	TRBV7-2	16	TRBD2	TRBJ2-2	TGTGCCAGCAGCACTAGCGGGGGCGAGTTTGTCGGGGAGCTGTTTTTT	CASSTSGGEFVGELFF
few	TRBV19	12	-	TRBJ1-1	TGTGCCAGTATGGGTGAGGGGGTTGAAGCTTTCTTT	CASMGEGVEAFF
-	TRBV27	13	-	TRBJ1-2	TGTGCCAGCAGTTCCGGGTCGTTCTATGGCTACACCTTC	CASSSGSFYGYTF
-	TRBV5-4	14	TRBD2	TRBJ2-7	TGTGCCAGCAGCCCGGGACTAGCCCCCGGAGAGCAGTACTTC	CASSPGLAPGEQYF
-	TRBV10-3	16	-	TRBJ2-1	TGTGCCATCAGTGAGCAATATAAGAGCTCCTACAATGAGCAGTTCTTC	CAISEQYKSSYNEQFF
-	TRBV4-1	16	-	TRBJ1-4	TGCGCCAGCAGCCAAGATGGGGCTGCAACTAATGAAAAACTGTTTTTT	CASSQDGAATNEKLFF
-	TRBV6-2/TRBV6-3	14	-	TRBJ1-5	TGTGCCAGCAGTAAAGGAGACTGGGATCAGCCCCAGCATTTT	CASSKGDWDQPQHF
-	TRBV18	14	-	TRBJ1-1	TGTGCCAGCTCCTACACAGGGATGAACACTGAAGCTTTCTTT	CASSYTGMNTEAFF
-	TRBV4-2	16	-	TRBJ1-1	TGTGCCAGCAGCCAAGAAGATGTTCCCGTTGGGCGGGGAGCTTTCTTT	CASSQEDVPVGRGAFF
-	TRBV25-1	15	TRBD1	TRBJ1-1	TGTGCCAGCAGTGAATGGGGGACAGGGAACACTGAAGCTTTCTTT	CASSEWGTGNTEAFF
-	TRBV18	17	TRBD1	TRBJ1-2	TGTGCCAGCTCACCCACCGGGACAGGGGAACGGGGATATGGCTACACCTTC	CASSPTGTGERGYGYTF
-	TRBV29-1	13	-	TRBJ1-3	TGCAGCGTTGAAAGCGCACATGGAAACACCATATATTTT	CSVESAHGNTIYF
-	TRBV7-8	16	-	TRBJ2-7	TGTGCCAGCAGCTACCCGCAGGGGCCGAGTACCTACGAGCAGTACTTC	CASSYPQGPSTYEQYF
-	TRBV3-1/TRBV3-2	16	TRBD2	TRBJ2-7	TGTGCCAGCAGCCAAGGTTCTCGCGGGAGGAGATACGAGCAGTACTTC	CASSQGSRGRRYEQYF
-	TRBV4-1	14	TRBD1	TRBJ1-1	TGCGCCAGCAGCCAAGTAGCAGGGGGCGGTGAAGCTTTCTTT	CASSQVAGGGEAFF
-	TRBV14	14	TRBD2	TRBJ2-1	TGTGCCAGCAGCCAAGTGGGGGGGTTCAATGAGCAGTTCTTC	CASSQVGGFNEQFF
-	TRBV13	14	-	TRBJ1-4	TGTGCCAGCAGCTTAGGCGCAACTAATGAAAAACTGTTTTTT	CASSLGATNEKLFF
-	TRBV20-1	15	TRBD2	TRBJ2-1	TGCAGTGCTAATGATCTGACTAGCGGGGGCATGGTGCAGTTCTTC	CSANDLTSGGMVQFF
-	TRBV2	15	TRBD1	TRBJ1-4	TGTGCCAGCAGCGGGACCGGGACAGGGTTTGAAAAACTGTTTTTT	CASSGTGTGFEKLFF
-	TRBV7-9	13	-	TRBJ1-5	TGTGCCAGCAGCTGGGGCCCGAATCAGCCCCAGCATTTT	CASSWGPNQPQHF
-	TRBV11-2	13	-	TRBJ2-2	TGTGCCAGCAGGTCACTAGTCTATGGGGAGCTGTTTTTT	CASRSLVYGELFF
-	TRBV3-1/TRBV3-2	15	-	TRBJ2-7	TGTGCCAGCAGCCAAGGGGAGACAGGTCCCTACGAGCAGTACTTC	CASSQGETGPYEQYF
-	TRBV6-5	13	-	TRBJ1-2	TGTGCCAGCACGGGGCTAGCGGGCTATGGCTACACCTTC	CASTGLAGYGYTF
-	TRBV5-1	15	-	TRBJ1-1	TGCGCCAGCAGCCTGGCCGGGACAACTAACACTGAAGCTTTCTTT	CASSLAGTTNTEAFF
-	TRBV29-1	12	-	TRBJ2-7	TGCAGCGTTGCCCCCGGGTCCTACGAGCAGTACTTC	CSVAPGSYEQYF
-	TRBV27	16	TRBD2	TRBJ2-3	TGTGCCAGCAGTTCTCTATGGACTAGCGGCACAGATACGCAGTATTTT	CASSSLWTSGTDTQYF
-	TRBV27	15	-	TRBJ1-2	TGTGCCAGCAGTTCGGTTCGGGAATTTAACTATGGCTACACCTTC	CASSSVREFNYGYTF
-	TRBV28	14	TRBD1	TRBJ2-7	TGTGCCAGCAGAGAACGGGACAGGGTCCACGAGCAGTACTTC	CASRERDRVHEQYF
-	TRBV28	14	-	TRBJ1-2	TGTGCCAGCACACTCGGAAACGGGGTATATGGCTACACCTTC	CASTLGNGVYGYTF
-	TRBV6-5	13	-	TRBJ1-2	TGTGCCAGCAGAGCAGGGGTAGGCTATGGCTACACCTTC	CASRAGVGYGYTF
once	TRBV12-3/TRBV12-4	11	-	TRBJ2-1	TGTGCCAGCAGACGTTCGGATGAGCAGTTCTTC	CASRRSDEQFF
-	TRBV6-5	14	-	TRBJ2-7	TGTGCCAGCAGCGACTGGGTTTTGTTCCGCGCGCAGTACTTC	CASSDWVLFRAQYF
few	TRBV14	12	-	TRBJ2-7	TGTGCCAGCAGCCAAGATCTTAGCGAGCAGTACTTC	CASSQDLSEQYF
few	TRBV10-3	11	-	TRBJ1-3	TGTGCCATCAGTGAGTCCAGGACCATATATTTT	CAISESRTIYF
once	TRBV7-2	18	TRBD2	TRBJ2-1	TGTGCCAGCAGCCCTCTCTTCCCTGGACTAGCGGGGGGGCATGAGCAGTTCTTC	CASSPLFPGLAGGHEQFF